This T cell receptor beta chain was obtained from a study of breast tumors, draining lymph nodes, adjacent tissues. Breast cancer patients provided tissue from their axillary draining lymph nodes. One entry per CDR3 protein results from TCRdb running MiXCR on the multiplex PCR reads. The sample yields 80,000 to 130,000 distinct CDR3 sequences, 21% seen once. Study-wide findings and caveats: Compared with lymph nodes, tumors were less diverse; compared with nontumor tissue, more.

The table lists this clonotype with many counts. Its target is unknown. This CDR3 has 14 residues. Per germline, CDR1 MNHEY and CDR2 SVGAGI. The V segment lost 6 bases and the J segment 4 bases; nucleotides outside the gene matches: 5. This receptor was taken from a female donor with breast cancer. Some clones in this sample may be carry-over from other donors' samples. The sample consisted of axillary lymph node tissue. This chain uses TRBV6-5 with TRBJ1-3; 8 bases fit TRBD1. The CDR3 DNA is TGTGCCAGCAGAACACGGACAGGGGGAAACACCATATATTTT. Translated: CASRTRTGGNTIYF.